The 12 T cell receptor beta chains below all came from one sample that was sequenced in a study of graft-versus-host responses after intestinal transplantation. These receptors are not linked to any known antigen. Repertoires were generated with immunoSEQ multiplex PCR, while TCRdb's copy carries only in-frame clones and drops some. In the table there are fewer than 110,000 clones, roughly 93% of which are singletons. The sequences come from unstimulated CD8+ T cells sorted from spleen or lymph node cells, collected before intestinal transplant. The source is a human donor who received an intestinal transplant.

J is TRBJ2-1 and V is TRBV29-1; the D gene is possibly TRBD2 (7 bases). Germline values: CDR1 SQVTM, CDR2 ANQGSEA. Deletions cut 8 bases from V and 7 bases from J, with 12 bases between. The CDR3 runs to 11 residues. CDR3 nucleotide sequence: TGCAGCTTGGGGAGGGGGAATGAGCAGTTCTTC. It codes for CSLGRGNEQFF.

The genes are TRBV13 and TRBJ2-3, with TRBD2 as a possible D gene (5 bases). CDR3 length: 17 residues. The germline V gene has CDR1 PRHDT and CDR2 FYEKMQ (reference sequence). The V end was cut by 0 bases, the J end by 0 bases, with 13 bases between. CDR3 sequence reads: CASSLGRRGTSTDTQYF. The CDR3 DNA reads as TGTGCCAGCAGCTTAGGCCGTCGGGGTACCAGCACAGATACGCAGTATTTT.

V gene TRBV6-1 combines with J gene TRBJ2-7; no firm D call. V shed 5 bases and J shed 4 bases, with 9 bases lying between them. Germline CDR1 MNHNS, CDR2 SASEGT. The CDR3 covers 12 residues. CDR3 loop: CASSPVPYEQYF. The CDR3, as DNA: TGTGCCAGCAGTCCGGTCCCGTACGAGCAGTACTTC.

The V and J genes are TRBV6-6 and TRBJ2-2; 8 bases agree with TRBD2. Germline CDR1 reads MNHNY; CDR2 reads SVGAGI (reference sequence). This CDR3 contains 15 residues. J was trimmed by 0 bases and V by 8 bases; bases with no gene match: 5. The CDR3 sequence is CASRTSGANTGELFF. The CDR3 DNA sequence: TGTGCCAGCCGCACTAGCGGAGCGAACACCGGGGAGCTGTTTTTT.

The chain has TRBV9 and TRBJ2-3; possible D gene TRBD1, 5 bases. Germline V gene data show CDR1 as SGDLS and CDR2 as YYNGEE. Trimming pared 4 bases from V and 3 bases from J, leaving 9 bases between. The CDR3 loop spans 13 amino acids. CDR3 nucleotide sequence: TGTGCCAGCAGCCCTGCAGGGACAGATACGCAGTATTTT. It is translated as CASSPAGTDTQYF. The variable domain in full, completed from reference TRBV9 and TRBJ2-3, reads DSGVTQTPKHLITATGQRVTLRCSPRSGDLSVYWYQQSLDQGLQFLIQYYNGEERAKGNILERFSAQQFPDLHSELNLSSLELGDSALYFCASSPAGTDTQYFGPGTRLTVL.

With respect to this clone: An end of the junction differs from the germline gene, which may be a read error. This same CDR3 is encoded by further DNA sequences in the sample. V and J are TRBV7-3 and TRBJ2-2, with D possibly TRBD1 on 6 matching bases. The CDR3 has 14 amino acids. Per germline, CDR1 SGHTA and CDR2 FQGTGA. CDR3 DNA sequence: TGTGCCAGCAGCCAGACAGGTTCCACCGGGGAGCTGTTCTTT. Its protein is CASSQTGSTGELFF.

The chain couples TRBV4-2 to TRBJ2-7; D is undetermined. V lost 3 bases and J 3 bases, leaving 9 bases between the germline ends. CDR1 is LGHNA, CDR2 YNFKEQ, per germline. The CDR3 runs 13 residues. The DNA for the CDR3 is TGTGCCAGCAGCCAGATCGACGGCTACGAGCAGTACTTC. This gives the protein CASSQIDGYEQYF.

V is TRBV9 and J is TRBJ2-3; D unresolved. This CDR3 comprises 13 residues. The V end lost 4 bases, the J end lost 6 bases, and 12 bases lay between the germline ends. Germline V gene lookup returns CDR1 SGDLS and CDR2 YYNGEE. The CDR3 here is CASSRGHWDTQYF. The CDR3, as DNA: TGTGCCAGCAGCAGAGGTCATTGGGATACGCAGTATTTT.

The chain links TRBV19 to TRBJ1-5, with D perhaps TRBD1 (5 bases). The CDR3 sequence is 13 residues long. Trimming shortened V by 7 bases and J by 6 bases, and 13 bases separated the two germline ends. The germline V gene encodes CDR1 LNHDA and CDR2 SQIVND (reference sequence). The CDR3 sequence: CASNGQRGQPQHF. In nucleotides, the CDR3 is TGTGCCAGTAATGGTCAAAGGGGTCAGCCCCAGCATTTT.

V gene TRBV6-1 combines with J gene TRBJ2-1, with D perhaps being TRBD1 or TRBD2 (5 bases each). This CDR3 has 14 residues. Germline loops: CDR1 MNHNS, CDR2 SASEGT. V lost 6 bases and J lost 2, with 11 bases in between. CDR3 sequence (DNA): TGTGCCAGCAGCCCGGGGCCCACCTACAATGAGCAGTTCTTC. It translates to CASSPGPTYNEQFF.

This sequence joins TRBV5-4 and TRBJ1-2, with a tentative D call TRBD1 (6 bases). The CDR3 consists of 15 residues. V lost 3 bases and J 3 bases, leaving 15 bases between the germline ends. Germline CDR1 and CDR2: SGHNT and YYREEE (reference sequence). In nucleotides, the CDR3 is TGTGCCAGCAGCTACACAGGGAGGCCCTACTATGGCTACACCTTC. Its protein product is CASSYTGRPYYGYTF.

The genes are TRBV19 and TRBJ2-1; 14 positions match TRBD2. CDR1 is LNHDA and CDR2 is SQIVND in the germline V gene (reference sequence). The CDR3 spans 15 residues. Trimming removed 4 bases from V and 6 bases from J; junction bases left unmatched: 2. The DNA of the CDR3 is TGTGCCAGTAGTACGGGACTAGCGGGGGCCAATGAGCAGTTCTTC. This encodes CASSTGLAGANEQFF.